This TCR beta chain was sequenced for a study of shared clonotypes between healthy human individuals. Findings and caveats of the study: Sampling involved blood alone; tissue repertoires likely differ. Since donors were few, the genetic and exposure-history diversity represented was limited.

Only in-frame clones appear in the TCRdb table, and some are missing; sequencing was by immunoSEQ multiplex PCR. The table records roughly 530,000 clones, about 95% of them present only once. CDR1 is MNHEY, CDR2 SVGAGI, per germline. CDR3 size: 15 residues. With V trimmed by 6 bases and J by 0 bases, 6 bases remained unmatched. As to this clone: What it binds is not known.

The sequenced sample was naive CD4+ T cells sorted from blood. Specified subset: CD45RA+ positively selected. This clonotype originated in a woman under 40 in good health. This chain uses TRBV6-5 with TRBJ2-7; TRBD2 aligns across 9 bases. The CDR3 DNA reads TGTGCCAGCAGAAGTAGCGGGAGCGGCTCCTACGAGCAGTACTTC. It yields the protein CASRSSGSGSYEQYF.